These T cell receptor beta chains were read from a single sample in a study of T-cell reconstitution after alpha-beta-depleted transplantation in children. TCRdb reanalysed the PCR reads using MiXCR and keeps one entry per CDR3 protein. Here the sample spans 190,000 or so distinct CDR3 sequences, roughly 7.5% being singletons. Specimen: PBMCs from the stem cell graft donor, collected from the stem cell graft. The receptors derive from a human donor who donated a stem cell graft to a child with Wiskott-Aldrich syndrome. The CDR3 runs from the conserved cysteine through the conserved F or W. D genes are given only for firm matches. The size field is filled for only some rows; it gives once, few, many or a size class.

CDR3 protein	CDR3 DNA	J gene	clone size	V gene	D gene
CASSLMGGDTEAFF	TGCGCCAGCAGCCTAATGGGGGGGGACACTGAAGCTTTCTTT	TRBJ1-1	few	TRBV5-1	NA
CAWKRATGPAGETQYF	TGTGCCTGGAAGAGGGCGACAGGCCCGGCCGGGGAGACCCAGTACTTC	TRBJ2-5	many	TRBV30	NA
CASSLDVLGGRSTYEQYF	TGTGCCAGCAGCTTAGATGTTCTCGGGGGGAGAAGCACCTACGAGCAGTACTTC	TRBJ2-7	many	TRBV11-1	TRBD2
CASSGVAMRTDTQYF	TGTGCCAGCAGCGGGGTAGCGATGAGGACAGATACGCAGTATTTT	TRBJ2-3	NA	TRBV7-2	NA
CASSFSGGANEQYF	TGTGCCAGCAGCTTTAGCGGAGGGGCAAACGAGCAGTACTTC	TRBJ2-7	many	TRBV7-9	NA
CSVGYGGATDTQYF	TGCAGCGTTGGGTACGGGGGGGCAACAGATACGCAGTATTTT	TRBJ2-3	many	TRBV29-1	TRBD2
CSVRGEGKQFF	TGCAGCGTCCGCGGGGAGGGCAAGCAGTTCTTC	TRBJ2-1	many	TRBV29-1	TRBD2
CASSSGTGVGSGYTF	TGTGCCAGCAGCTCGGGGACAGGGGTTGGTAGTGGCTACACCTTC	TRBJ1-2	many	TRBV7-8	TRBD1
CASSVGGRDYNEQFF	TGTGCCAGCAGCGTAGGAGGGCGGGATTACAATGAGCAGTTCTTC	TRBJ2-1	few	TRBV9	NA
CASSLDRTLDTQYF	TGCGCCAGCAGCTTGGACAGGACATTAGATACGCAGTATTTT	TRBJ2-3	few	TRBV5-1	NA
CSAPGGHSYNEQFF	TGCAGTGCCCCCGGGGGCCACTCCTACAATGAGCAGTTCTTC	TRBJ2-1	many	TRBV20-1	NA
CASSSTSGQGASGTEAFF	TGCGCCAGCAGCAGTACTAGCGGACAGGGGGCATCTGGCACTGAAGCTTTCTTT	TRBJ1-1	few	TRBV5-1	TRBD1
CASHRASGSHEQYF	TGTGCCAGCCACCGGGCTAGCGGGAGCCACGAGCAGTACTTC	TRBJ2-7	NA	TRBV6-2/TRBV6-3	TRBD2
CASSIRGRGLGQPQHF	TGTGCCAGTAGTATAAGGGGCAGGGGGCTCGGGCAGCCCCAGCATTTT	TRBJ1-5	NA	TRBV19	TRBD1
CSVFSGSGELFF	TGCAGCGTTTTTTCCGGGTCCGGGGAGCTGTTTTTT	TRBJ2-2	many	TRBV29-1	NA
CASSLDYPGDTQYF	TGCGCCAGCAGCTTGGACTACCCAGGAGACACGCAGTATTTT	TRBJ2-3	many	TRBV5-1	NA
CASRLGGLNTGELFF	TGTGCCAGCAGGTTAGGGGGATTAAACACCGGGGAGCTGTTTTTT	TRBJ2-2	many	TRBV4-2	NA
CASSLAGTSEAEQFF	TGTGCCAGCAGCCTTGCCGGGACTAGCGAGGCTGAGCAGTTCTTC	TRBJ2-1	many	TRBV11-3	TRBD2
CASMGLDGTQYF	TGTGCCAGTATGGGGCTCGATGGGACCCAGTACTTC	TRBJ2-5	NA	TRBV2	NA
CASTHRASGGDNEQFF	TGTGCCAGTACCCATCGGGCTAGCGGGGGGGACAATGAGCAGTTCTTC	TRBJ2-1	NA	TRBV19	TRBD2
CAWSGEGSSYNEQFF	TGTGCCTGGAGTGGGGAGGGAAGCTCCTACAATGAGCAGTTCTTC	TRBJ2-1	NA	TRBV30	TRBD2
CAWSYGPSYEQYF	TGTGCCTGGAGTTACGGCCCCTCCTACGAGCAGTACTTC	TRBJ2-7	NA	TRBV30	NA
CASSRGAGRWPQHF	TGTGCCAGCAGTCGAGGGGCAGGGAGGTGGCCCCAGCATTTT	TRBJ1-5	many	TRBV11-2	NA
CASSRPEKSYEQYF	TGTGCCAGCTCACGCCCCGAAAAGTCCTACGAGCAGTACTTC	TRBJ2-7	many	TRBV18	NA
CSARSWVGTEAFF	TGCAGTGCTAGGTCTTGGGTGGGCACTGAAGCTTTCTTT	TRBJ1-1	many	TRBV20-1	NA
CASSLMTSSGYNEQFF	TGCGCCAGCAGCCTAATGACTTCTTCGGGATACAATGAGCAGTTCTTC	TRBJ2-1	NA	TRBV5-1	NA
CASSFPQRGDNEQFF	TGTGCCAGCAGCTTCCCCCAGCGGGGGGACAATGAGCAGTTCTTC	TRBJ2-1	many	TRBV7-9	TRBD2
CASSTSPTSGGAGTQYF	TGTGCCAGCAGCACCTCCCCGACTAGCGGGGGGGCCGGTACGCAGTATTTT	TRBJ2-3	NA	TRBV21-1	NA
CASLGGAQDGGAFF	TGTGCCAGCCTGGGAGGGGCGCAAGATGGTGGAGCTTTCTTT	TRBJ1-1	few	TRBV4-2	NA
CARNSGGRTDTQYF	TGTGCCAGAAATAGCGGAGGCCGCACAGATACGCAGTATTTT	TRBJ2-3	NA	TRBV19	NA
CASSLAGGVSNQPQHF	TGCGCCAGCAGCTTGGCCGGAGGGGTTAGCAATCAGCCCCAGCATTTT	TRBJ1-5	many	TRBV5-1	NA
CSASNLAESTDTQYF	TGCAGTGCAAGCAACCTAGCGGAGAGCACAGATACGCAGTATTTT	TRBJ2-3	NA	TRBV20-1	TRBD2
CASSLRQTMETQYF	TGTGCCAGCAGTTTGAGACAGACAATGGAGACCCAGTACTTC	TRBJ2-5	many	TRBV12-3/TRBV12-4	NA
CASSLSTGVQPQHF	TGTGCCAGCAGCTTATCGACAGGGGTACAGCCCCAGCATTTT	TRBJ1-5	NA	TRBV7-2	TRBD1
CASSGVDGYTF	TGTGCCAGCTCGGGGGTTGATGGCTACACCTTC	TRBJ1-2	many	TRBV4-2	NA
CASSAAGTIPITEQYF	TGTGCCAGCAGTGCGGCCGGGACTATACCTATAACCGAGCAGTACTTC	TRBJ2-7	many	TRBV12-3/TRBV12-4	TRBD2
CSAKEGRGHYNSPLHF	TGCAGTGCTAAGGAGGGCAGGGGCCACTATAATTCACCCCTCCACTTT	TRBJ1-6	many	TRBV20-1	NA
CASSNIQGGEQYF	TGTGCCAGCAGCAACATACAGGGCGGCGAGCAGTACTTC	TRBJ2-7	many	TRBV12-3/TRBV12-4	NA
CASSIFAGGLSTDTQYF	TGTGCCAGTAGTATATTTGCGGGGGGTCTAAGCACAGATACGCAGTATTTT	TRBJ2-3	NA	TRBV19	TRBD2
CSAIMTNTEAFF	TGCAGTGCTATAATGACGAACACTGAAGCTTTCTTT	TRBJ1-1	few	TRBV20-1	NA
CASSYYFSSGESYEQYF	TGTGCCAGCAGTTATTATTTCTCTAGCGGGGAGTCCTACGAGCAGTACTTC	TRBJ2-7	many	TRBV6-5	TRBD2
CASSLTPGNAWNEQFF	TGCGCCAGCAGCTTGACCCCAGGGAACGCGTGGAATGAGCAGTTCTTC	TRBJ2-1	many	TRBV5-1	NA
CASSVTRSVDEQFF	TGTGCCAGCAGTGTGACTAGATCGGTCGATGAGCAGTTCTTC	TRBJ2-1	many	TRBV12-3/TRBV12-4	NA
CASRDRPADTQYF	TGTGCCAGCCGGGACAGGCCCGCTGATACGCAGTATTTT	TRBJ2-3	NA	TRBV19	TRBD1
CASSLLRLLGDIVGTQYF	TGTGCCAGCAGCTTATTACGACTTTTGGGGGACATCGTGGGTACGCAGTATTTT	TRBJ2-3	NA	TRBV7-8	NA
CATSDSGTGYQPQHF	TGTGCCACCAGTGACTCCGGGACAGGGTATCAGCCCCAGCATTTT	TRBJ1-5	many	TRBV24-1	TRBD1
CASSPNGGQGSYEQYF	TGTGCCAGCAGTCCCAACGGGGGACAGGGATCGTACGAGCAGTACTTC	TRBJ2-7	NA	TRBV6-1	TRBD1
CASSSPVGQPHEQYF	TGTGCCAGCAGCAGCCCAGTAGGACAGCCACACGAGCAGTACTTC	TRBJ2-7	many	TRBV12-3/TRBV12-4	NA
CASSLAAGGPLGANVLTF	TGTGCCAGCAGCTTAGCAGCGGGAGGTCCCCTCGGGGCCAACGTCCTGACTTTC	TRBJ2-6	many	TRBV11-1	TRBD2
CATSRAPGQGFETQYF	TGTGCCACCAGCAGAGCCCCGGGACAGGGTTTCGAGACCCAGTACTTC	TRBJ2-5	many	TRBV15	TRBD1
CASSFRPLNTGELFF	TGTGCCAGCAGTTTCAGGCCCTTGAACACCGGGGAGCTGTTTTTT	TRBJ2-2	few	TRBV28	NA
CASILAGANVLTF	TGTGCCAGCATCCTAGCTGGGGCCAACGTCCTGACTTTC	TRBJ2-6	many	TRBV12-3/TRBV12-4	NA
CASSLTGGADGELFF	TGTGCCAGCAGCTTGACAGGGGGCGCCGACGGGGAGCTGTTTTTT	TRBJ2-2	many	TRBV5-6	TRBD1
CASSYVRTHGSYEQYF	TGTGCCAGCAGTTACGTCAGGACCCACGGCTCCTACGAGCAGTACTTC	TRBJ2-7	many	TRBV6-5	NA
CARSYLGTGRYEQYF	TGTGCCAGAAGTTACCTCGGGACAGGACGCTACGAGCAGTACTTC	TRBJ2-7	NA	TRBV6-2/TRBV6-3	TRBD1
CASSRQGSGAKNIQYF	TGTGCCAGCAGTCGACAGGGCTCGGGAGCCAAAAACATTCAGTACTTC	TRBJ2-4	NA	TRBV6-2/TRBV6-3	TRBD1
CASRWRGNTGELFF	TGTGCCAGCAGATGGCGGGGGAACACCGGGGAGCTGTTTTTT	TRBJ2-2	few	TRBV7-6	NA
CASSSGARYGYTF	TGTGCCAGCAGCTCGGGGGCTAGGTATGGCTACACCTTC	TRBJ1-2	many	TRBV12-3/TRBV12-4	NA
CSVLQGPSSNEQFF	TGCAGCGTTCTACAGGGCCCCTCCAGTAATGAGCAGTTCTTC	TRBJ2-1	many	TRBV29-1	NA